These 25 T cell receptor beta chains originate from one sample sequenced in a study of OX40 agonist ivuxolimab in advanced cancers. Sequencing was performed with immunoSEQ multiplex PCR; in TCRdb, only in-frame clones are kept and a portion is missing. Of roughly 23,000 clones detected, about 83% appear once; the ten largest clones hold under 55%. The sequencing used CD4+ or CD8+ T cells sorted from blood, collected in a trial of the OX40 agonist ivuxolimab. The receptor source for this set is an adult with an advanced solid tumor such as melanoma, head and neck, liver or kidney cancer.

This clone was recorded only once. This chain links TRBV30 with TRBJ2-7, with no clear D. Germline V gene sequence: CDR1 GTSNPN, CDR2 SVGIG (reference sequence). There are 13 residues in the CDR3. Trimming left V 8 bases short and J 2 bases short, with 16 bases between. CDR3 residues: CAHSPGPTYEQYF. Here the CDR3 DNA reads TGTGCCCACTCTCCCGGCCCTACCTACGAGCAGTACTTC.

The genes are TRBV4-2 and TRBJ2-7; 8 bases agree with TRBD2. V gave up 4 bases and J gave up 5 bases; unmatched junction bases: 4. Germline-derived CDR1 and CDR2 are LGHNA and YNFKEQ. This CDR3 is built from 13 residues. The CDR3 protein is CASSPGLDHEQYF. In nucleotides, the CDR3 is TGTGCCAGCAGCCCGGGACTAGATCACGAGCAGTACTTC.

The chain recombines TRBV27 with TRBJ1-1; no clear D gene. Germline loops: CDR1 MNHEY, CDR2 SMNVEV (reference sequence). V was pared by 3 bases and J by 0 bases, with 14 bases between. The CDR3 extends over 16 amino acids. The CDR3 sequence is CASSFNPGLMNTEAFF. The CDR3 DNA reads TGTGCCAGCAGTTTCAATCCCGGCCTAATGAACACTGAAGCTTTCTTT.

This chain joins TRBV2 and TRBJ1-5, with D maybe TRBD1 (5 bases). The CDR3 has 14 amino acids. The germline CDR1 and CDR2 sequences are SNHLY and FYNNEI. V shed 6 bases and J shed 1 base, with 10 bases lying between them. The CDR3 loop is CASRGDGSNQPQHF. The CDR3 DNA reads as TGTGCCAGCAGGGGGGACGGAAGCAATCAGCCCCAGCATTTT. Together with reference TRBV2 and TRBJ1-5, the CDR3 gives the full variable domain: EPEVTQTPSHQVTQMGQEVILRCVPISNHLYFYWYRQILGQKVEFLVSFYNNEISEKSEIFDDQFSVERPDGSNFTLKIRSTKLEDSAMYFCASRGDGSNQPQHFGDGTRLSIL.

The V gene is TRBV7-9, the J gene TRBJ1-3; D gene uncertain. The CDR3 consists of 16 residues. Germline V gene data show CDR1 as SEHNR and CDR2 as FQNEAQ (reference sequence). The V end was cut by 5 bases, the J end by 4 bases, with 18 bases between. CDR3 sequence: CASSLLTAPRGNTIYF. The DNA for the CDR3 is TGTGCCAGCAGCCTCTTAACGGCGCCTAGGGGAAACACCATATATTTT.

The V gene is TRBV27, the J gene TRBJ1-1, with TRBD1 matching over 7 bases. Trimming took 2 bases from V and 4 from J; bases not matched to a gene: 10. The length of the CDR3 is 16 residues. Germline CDR1 is MNHEY and CDR2 is SMNVEV (reference sequence). The CDR3 loop reads CASSLRQGLYSTEAFF. CDR3 coding DNA: TGTGCCAGCAGTTTAAGACAGGGACTCTATAGCACTGAAGCTTTCTTT.

The chain has TRBV29-1 and TRBJ1-2; D is undetermined. The V end lost 5 bases, the J end lost 6 bases, and 19 bases lay between the germline ends. This CDR3 has 14 amino acids. Germline CDR1 and CDR2: SQVTM and ANQGSEA. CDR3 loop: CSVLRREGLDGYTF. DNA for the CDR3: TGCAGCGTTCTCCGGAGGGAGGGTCTGGATGGCTACACCTTC.

V is TRBV9 and J is TRBJ1-2, with TRBD1 matching 10 bases. J was trimmed by 4 bases and V by 4 bases; bases with no gene match: 7. In germline, CDR1 is SGDLS, CDR2 YYNGEE. The CDR3 consists of 15 residues. The CDR3 here is CASSSRTGGGYGYTF. In nucleotides, the CDR3 is TGTGCCAGCAGCTCGCGGACAGGGGGAGGCTATGGCTACACCTTC. Together with reference TRBV9 and TRBJ1-2, the CDR3 gives the full variable domain: DSGVTQTPKHLITATGQRVTLRCSPRSGDLSVYWYQQSLDQGLQFLIQYYNGEERAKGNILERFSAQQFPDLHSELNLSSLELGDSALYFCASSSRTGGGYGYTFGSGTRLTVV.

This clone was picked up a small number of times. V usage is TRBV4-3 and J usage is TRBJ1-1; D is undetermined. Germline V gene sequence: CDR1 LGHNA, CDR2 YSLEER. This CDR3 is 13 amino acids long. The V and J ends lost 2 bases and 0 bases respectively, with 4 bases between them. The CDR3 loop is CASSQTMNTEAFF. In DNA form, the CDR3 reads TGCGCCAGCAGCCAAACAATGAACACTGAAGCTTTCTTT.

This chain links TRBV6-1 with TRBJ1-2; D gene ambiguous. The germline V gene has CDR1 MNHNS and CDR2 SASEGT. There are 15 residues in the CDR3. V lost 2 bases, J lost 3 bases, and 13 bases lay in between. CDR3 nucleotide sequence: TGTGCCAGCAGTGAATGGACCTTGGATGACTATGGCTACACCTTC. This codes for CASSEWTLDDYGYTF.

The V and J genes are TRBV4-1 and TRBJ1-2; D gene uncertain. V lost 0 bases and J 4 bases, leaving 15 bases between the germline ends. The germline gives CDR1 MGHRA, CDR2 YSYEKL. The CDR3 loop spans 16 amino acids. For the CDR3, the DNA is TGCGCCAGCAGCCAAGAACGGGTCACGGGTCTCTATGGCTACACCTTC. This sequence encodes CASSQERVTGLYGYTF.

This sequence joins TRBV11-2 and TRBJ2-1; 7 bases align to TRBD2. The CDR3 length is 14 residues. V gave up 3 bases and J gave up 9 bases; unmatched junction bases: 8. CDR1 and CDR2 (germline): SGHAT, FQNNGV. Written as DNA, the CDR3 is TGTGCCAGCAGCTTGGTCGAACTAGCGAGTGAGCAGTTCTTC. Its protein is CASSLVELASEQFF.

The rearrangement uses TRBV30 and TRBJ2-3, with 11 bases lining up with TRBD2. The germline CDR1 and CDR2 sequences are GTSNPN and SVGIG (reference sequence). With 8 bases clipped from V and 6 bases from J, the junction kept 13 bases outside the gene matches. The CDR3 consists of 15 residues. In DNA, the CDR3 is TGTGCCCAAGGACTAGCGGGCTTCCCGGGGGATACGCAGTATTTT. It translates to CAQGLAGFPGDTQYF.

V usage is TRBV28 and J usage is TRBJ2-5, with D maybe TRBD2 (5 bases). Trimming shortened V by 0 bases and J by 3 bases, and 11 bases separated the two germline ends. The CDR3 length is 15 residues. CDR1 is MDHEN and CDR2 is SYDVKM in the germline V gene. CDR3 DNA sequence: TGTGCCAGCAGTTTATGGGTCGAGAGGGAAGAGACCCAGTACTTC. This sequence encodes CASSLWVEREETQYF. The full variable domain, completed using reference TRBV28 and TRBJ2-5, is DVKVTQSSRYLVKRTGEKVFLECVQDMDHENMFWYRQDPGLGLRLIYFSYDVKMKEKGDIPEGYSVSREKKERFSLILESASTNQTSMYLCASSLWVEREETQYFGPGTRLLVL.

The chain has TRBV9 and TRBJ1-2; TRBD1 matches 7 bases. Per the germline V gene, CDR1 is SGDLS and CDR2 is YYNGEE. CDR3 size: 15 residues. Unmatched junction bases numbered 9, after V lost 3 bases and J lost 4 bases. The CDR3 DNA sequence: TGTGCCAGCAGCGAGGGGACAGCCGACTTCTATGGCTACACCTTC. Translation gives CASSEGTADFYGYTF.

The V gene is TRBV19, the J gene TRBJ2-5; the match to TRBD2 covers 9 bases. The CDR3 is made up of 14 amino acids. Unmatched junction bases numbered 1, after V lost 4 bases and J lost 1 base. Germline CDR1 LNHDA, CDR2 SQIVND (reference sequence). The CDR3 here is CASSSGGVQETQYF. CDR3 nucleotides: TGTGCCAGTAGTAGCGGGGGGGTCCAAGAGACCCAGTACTTC.

The J gene is TRBJ2-7, the V gene TRBV30, with D hard to call. Deletions cut 2 bases from V and 2 bases from J, with 4 bases between. The CDR3 has 11 residues. CDR1 is GTSNPN and CDR2 is SVGIG in the germline V gene (reference sequence). CDR3 nucleotide sequence: TGTGCCTGGAGTTTAACCTACGAGCAGTACTTC. Its translation: CAWSLTYEQYF.

The table lists this clone with a few counts. The V and J genes are TRBV21-1 and TRBJ1-2; the D segment call TRBD1 is taken from the table without a DNA check. TRBV21-1 is a recognized pseudogene. The CDR3 is 10 amino acids. The CDR3 is CASDRGGYTF. CDR3 DNA sequence: TGTGCCAGTGACAGGGGGGGCTACACCTTC.

The V gene is TRBV7-6, the J gene TRBJ1-2; tentatively, D is TRBD1 (5 bases). Germline-derived CDR1 and CDR2 are SGHVS and FNYEAQ. V lost 1 base, J lost 4 bases, and 10 bases lay in between. The CDR3 length is 14 residues. The CDR3 DNA follows: TGTGCCAGCAGCTTAGGGGGCGGTCCCTATGGCTACACCTTC. Encoded protein: CASSLGGGPYGYTF.

A few counts support this clone. The chain has TRBV6-1 and TRBJ2-1, with 12 bases fitting TRBD2. Germline CDR1 reads MNHNS; CDR2 reads SASEGT. There are 17 residues in the CDR3. V was clipped by 4 bases and J by 0 bases; unmatched bases: 4. CDR3 coding DNA: TGTGCCAGCAGTGGGCTAGCGGGGGGGAGCTCCTACAATGAGCAGTTCTTC. Residues: CASSGLAGGSSYNEQFF.

The rearrangement links TRBV5-1 to TRBJ1-1, with TRBD1 identical over 7 bases. The trim removed 6 bases at V and 7 bases at J, leaving 3 bases unmatched. The CDR3 is made up of 11 amino acids. The germline CDR1 and CDR2 sequences are SGHRS and YFSETQ. The CDR3, as DNA: TGCGCCAGCAAAGGGGGCATTGAAGCTTTCTTT. Residues: CASKGGIEAFF. The full variable domain, completed using reference TRBV5-1 and TRBJ1-1, is KAGVTQTPRYLIKTRGQQVTLSCSPISGHRSVSWYQQTPGQGLQFLFEYFSETQRNKGNFPGRFSGRQFSNSRSEMNVSTLELGDSALYLCASKGGIEAFFGQGTRLTVV.

The chain links TRBV4-1 to TRBJ2-7; D may be TRBD1 (6 bases). Trimming removed 2 bases at V and 2 bases at J, with 13 bases between. The CDR3 is made up of 15 amino acids. Per the germline V gene, CDR1 is MGHRA and CDR2 is YSYEKL. The CDR3 DNA is TGCGCCAGCAGCCAATTGACAGGTTCCCCCTACGAGCAGTACTTC. It encodes CASSQLTGSPYEQYF.

The CDR3 nucleotides are TGTGCCAGCAGCGTAGCTTCGAGTCTAGAGGGAGCTTTCTTT. Protein: CASSVASSLEGAFF. The chain recombines TRBV9 with TRBJ1-1, with unresolved D. V lost 0 bases and J lost 10, with 16 bases in between. Germline CDR1 reads SGDLS; CDR2 reads YYNGEE. This CDR3 contains 14 residues.

The chain employs TRBV7-6 and TRBJ1-2; 10 positions match TRBD1. J gave up 8 bases and V 5 bases, and 5 bases lay outside the gene matches. Germline values: CDR1 SGHVS, CDR2 FNYEAQ. The CDR3 covers 13 residues. The CDR3 reads CASSHDRGHGYTF. The CDR3 coding sequence is TGTGCCAGCAGCCACGACAGGGGGCACGGCTACACCTTC.

The chain uses TRBV5-1 and TRBJ2-1; the D is unclear. This CDR3 region has 12 residues. Trimming shortened V by 1 base and J by 9 bases, and 8 bases separated the two germline ends. Germline-derived CDR1 and CDR2 are SGHRS and YFSETQ. For the CDR3, the DNA is TGCGCCAGCAGCTTGCTCGATGGTGAGCAGTTCTTC. Protein: CASSLLDGEQFF.